This entry is about one T cell receptor beta chain. Antigen: not known. Libraries were prepared by immunoSEQ multiplex PCR; TCRdb keeps only in-frame clonotypes and omits some of them. The sample holds about 67,000 clones; 85% to 90% are singletons and the top ten take 4% to 5%. Samples were taken several times over chemoradiotherapy. The CDR3 is 16 amino acids. The data derive from a study of chemoradiotherapy in HPV16-positive cancers. Regarding the study as a whole: Functional assays defining HPV-specific T cells used only a couple of HPV16-positive patients. Candidate HPV-specific clones and E7-related TCR motifs grew in tumor during treatment.

The rearrangement uses TRBV21-1 and TRBJ2-7; the table's D call TRBD1 went unverified against the DNA. TRBV21-1 is given as a pseudogene. The sequences come from blood, collected from a patient who underwent chemoradiotherapy. The sequence was obtained from a human donor with HPV-associated anogenital cancer. In DNA form, the CDR3 reads TGTGCCAGCAGCAACCCTCGTCCGGGACATAACTACGAGCAGTACTTC. Residues: CASSNPRPGHNYEQYF.